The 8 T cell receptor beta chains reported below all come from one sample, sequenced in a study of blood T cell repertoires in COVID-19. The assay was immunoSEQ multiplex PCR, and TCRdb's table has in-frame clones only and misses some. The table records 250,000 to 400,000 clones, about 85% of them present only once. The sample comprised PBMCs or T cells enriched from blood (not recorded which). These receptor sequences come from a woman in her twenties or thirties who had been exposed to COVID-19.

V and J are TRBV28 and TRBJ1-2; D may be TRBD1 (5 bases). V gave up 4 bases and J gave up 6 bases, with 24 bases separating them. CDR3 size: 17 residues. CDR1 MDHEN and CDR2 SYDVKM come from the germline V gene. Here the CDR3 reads CASSSPGRRGGLNGYTF. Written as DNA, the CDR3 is TGTGCCAGCAGTTCCCCGGGGAGGAGGGGCGGGTTGAATGGCTACACCTTC.

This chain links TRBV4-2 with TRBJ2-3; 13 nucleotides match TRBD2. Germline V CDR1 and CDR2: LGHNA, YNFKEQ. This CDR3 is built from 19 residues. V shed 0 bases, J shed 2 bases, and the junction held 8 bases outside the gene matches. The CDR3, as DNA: TGTGCCAGCAGCCAAGAAACTAGCGGGGGGGCCGGTGTCACAGATACGCAGTATTTT. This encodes CASSQETSGGAGVTDTQYF.

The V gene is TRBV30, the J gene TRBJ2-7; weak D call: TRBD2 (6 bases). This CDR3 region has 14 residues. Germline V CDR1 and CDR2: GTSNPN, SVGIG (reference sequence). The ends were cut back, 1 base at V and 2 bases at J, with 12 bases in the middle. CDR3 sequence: CAWSAGGVAYEQYF. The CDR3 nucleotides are TGTGCCTGGAGTGCGGGCGGGGTCGCCTACGAGCAGTACTTC.

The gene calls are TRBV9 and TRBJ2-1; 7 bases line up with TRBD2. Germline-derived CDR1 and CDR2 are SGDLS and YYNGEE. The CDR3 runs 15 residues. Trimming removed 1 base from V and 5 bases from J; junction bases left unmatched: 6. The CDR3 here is CASSVRAGQNNEQFF. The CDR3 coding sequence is TGTGCCAGCAGCGTAAGAGCGGGGCAAAACAATGAGCAGTTCTTC.

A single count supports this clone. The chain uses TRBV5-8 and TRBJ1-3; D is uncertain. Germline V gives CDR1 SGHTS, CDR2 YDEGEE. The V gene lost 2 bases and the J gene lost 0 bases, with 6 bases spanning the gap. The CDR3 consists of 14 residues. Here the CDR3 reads CASSFSVSGNTIYF. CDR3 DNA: TGTGCCAGCAGCTTTTCAGTCTCTGGAAACACCATATATTTT.

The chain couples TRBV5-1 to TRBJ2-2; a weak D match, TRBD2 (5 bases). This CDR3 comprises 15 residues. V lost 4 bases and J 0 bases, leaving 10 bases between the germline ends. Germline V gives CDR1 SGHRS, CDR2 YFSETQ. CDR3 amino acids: CASSPLAPNTGELFF. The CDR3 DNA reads TGCGCCAGCAGCCCTCTAGCACCGAACACCGGGGAGCTGTTTTTT.

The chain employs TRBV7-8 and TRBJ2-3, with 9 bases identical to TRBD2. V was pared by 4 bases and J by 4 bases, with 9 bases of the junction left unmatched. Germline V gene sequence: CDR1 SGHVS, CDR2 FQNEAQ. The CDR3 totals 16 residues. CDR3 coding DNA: TGTGCCAGCAGCTCCCGGAGGAGCGGGGGGCCAGATACGCAGTATTTT. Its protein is CASSSRRSGGPDTQYF.

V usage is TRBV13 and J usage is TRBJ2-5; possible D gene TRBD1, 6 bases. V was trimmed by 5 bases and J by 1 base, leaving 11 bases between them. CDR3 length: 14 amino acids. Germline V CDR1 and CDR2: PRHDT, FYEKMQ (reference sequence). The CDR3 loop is CASSAGTFQETQYF. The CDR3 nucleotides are TGTGCCAGCAGCGCCGGGACATTCCAAGAGACCCAGTACTTC.